This passage covers 23 T cell receptor beta chains from one sample sequenced in a study of shared clonotypes between healthy human individuals. Produced via immunoSEQ multiplex PCR; TCRdb's table is partial and in-frame only. The profile shows roughly 2.5 million clones, around 90% of them singletons. Sequences were obtained from naive CD4+ T cells sorted from blood. Subset described: CD45RA+ positively selected. These receptors all stem from a man aged 18 to 30 in good health.

The chain combines TRBV6-6 with TRBJ2-3, with D possibly being TRBD2 (5 bases). Per germline, CDR1 MNHNY and CDR2 SVGAGI (reference sequence). CDR3 length: 14 amino acids. V dropped 5 bases and J dropped 0 bases, with 9 bases sitting between them. This chain's CDR3 is CASSQDFSTDTQYF. The CDR3 DNA is TGTGCCAGCAGTCAGGACTTCAGCACAGATACGCAGTATTTT.

The chain employs TRBV5-1 and TRBJ1-6; 8 bases are a match to TRBD1. The CDR3 length is 18 residues. J was trimmed by 0 bases and V by 3 bases; bases with no gene match: 8. The germline V gene has CDR1 SGHRS and CDR2 YFSETQ. The CDR3 spells CASSSTGVEGSYNSPLHF. Here the CDR3 DNA reads TGCGCCAGCAGCTCGACAGGGGTGGAGGGCTCCTATAATTCACCCCTCCACTTT.

Only a few counts were recorded for this clone. The chain uses TRBV6-5 and TRBJ2-4; perhaps D is TRBD1 or TRBD2 (6 bases each). Germline CDR1 and CDR2: MNHEY and SVGAGI. V was trimmed by 3 bases and J by 6 bases, leaving 12 bases between them. The CDR3 spans 14 residues. CDR3 in DNA: TGTGCCAGCAGTTATGGGGGGCTGAGAAACATTCAGTACTTC. The encoded protein is CASSYGGLRNIQYF.

This sequence joins TRBV5-4 and TRBJ2-7, with TRBD1 as a possible D gene (5 bases). Germline V gene data show CDR1 as SGHNT and CDR2 as YYREEE (reference sequence). CDR3 length equals 15 residues. With 0 bases removed from V and 2 bases from J, the gap between germline ends came to 12 bases. CDR3 residues: CASSLGTGGPYEQYF. The CDR3 region has the DNA TGTGCCAGCAGCTTGGGAACAGGCGGCCCCTACGAGCAGTACTTC.

The chain employs TRBV7-2 and TRBJ2-5; D is perhaps TRBD1 (5 bases). This CDR3 is built from 16 residues. Trimming removed 1 base at V and 2 bases at J, with 14 bases between. Germline V gene sequence: CDR1 SGHTA, CDR2 FQGNSA. The DNA for the CDR3 is TGTGCCAGCAGCTTAGGATTAGGGCAGGGACAAGAGACCCAGTACTTC. It codes for CASSLGLGQGQETQYF.

The chain combines TRBV7-2 with TRBJ1-2, with D hard to call. Germline loops: CDR1 SGHTA, CDR2 FQGNSA. Between the trimmed V and J ends, which lost 1 base and 1 base, there was a span of 13 bases. The CDR3 extends over 16 amino acids. The CDR3 bases are TGTGCCAGCAGCTTAGGGGGAGGGAACAGTAACTATGGCTACACCTTC. Translated, it gives CASSLGGGNSNYGYTF. The full variable domain, completed using reference TRBV7-2 and TRBJ1-2, is GAGVSQSPSNKVTEKGKDVELRCDPISGHTALYWYRQSLGQGLEFLIYFQGNSAPDKSGLPSDRFSAERTGGSVSTLTIQRTQQEDSAVYLCASSLGGGNSNYGYTFGSGTRLTVV.

The chain combines TRBV18 with TRBJ1-4; D remains unclear. CDR1 and CDR2 from the germline V gene are KGHSH and LQKENI. The ends were cut back, 5 bases at V and 3 bases at J, with 16 bases in the middle. This CDR3 is built from 16 residues. The chain's CDR3 is CASSSLGGRSNEKLFF. The CDR3 coding sequence is TGTGCCAGCTCATCCCTGGGAGGGAGATCTAATGAAAAACTGTTTTTT.

The chain carries TRBV18 and TRBJ1-1; TRBD1 agrees at 9 bases. Germline V gene data show CDR1 as KGHSH and CDR2 as LQKENI. V trimming: 5 bases; J trimming: 4 bases; junction bases outside the gene matches: 5. This CDR3 is built from 14 residues. The CDR3 DNA follows: TGTGCCAGCTCAACAGGACAGGGGTTCACTGAAGCTTTCTTT. It yields the protein CASSTGQGFTEAFF.

The V gene is TRBV7-9, the J gene TRBJ1-3; D remains ambiguous. The germline V gene has CDR1 SEHNR and CDR2 FQNEAQ (reference sequence). Deletions cut 5 bases from V and 0 bases from J, with 14 bases between. The CDR3 has 16 amino acids. Written as DNA, the CDR3 is TGTGCCAGCAGCCTTGGTCGGGGATACTCTGGAAACACCATATATTTT. It yields the protein CASSLGRGYSGNTIYF.

V usage is TRBV7-9 and J usage is TRBJ1-1, with D uncertain. The CDR3 length is 14 residues. The germline V and J ends were trimmed by 6 bases and 0 bases, with 11 bases remaining between them. The germline gives CDR1 SEHNR, CDR2 FQNEAQ (reference sequence). The CDR3 sequence is CASSRADLNTEAFF. DNA for the CDR3: TGTGCCAGCAGTCGGGCAGATTTGAACACTGAAGCTTTCTTT. The full variable domain, its missing parts supplied by reference TRBV7-9 and TRBJ1-1, is DTGVSQNPRHKITKRGQNVTFRCDPISEHNRLYWYRQTLGQGPEFLTYFQNEAQLEKSRLLSDRFSAERPKGSFSTLEIQRTEQGDSAMYLCASSRADLNTEAFFGQGTRLTVV.

V and J are TRBV19 and TRBJ2-2; D may match TRBD1 or TRBD2 (5 bases each). CDR1 is LNHDA and CDR2 is SQIVND in the germline V gene (reference sequence). Trimming stripped 2 bases from V and 7 bases from J, with 8 bases between. The CDR3 totals 13 residues. Here the CDR3 reads CASSIRGVGELFF. In DNA form, the CDR3 reads TGTGCCAGTAGTATAAGGGGAGTCGGGGAGCTGTTTTTT. The whole variable domain, remainder taken from reference TRBV19 and TRBJ2-2, is DGGITQSPKYLFRKEGQNVTLSCEQNLNHDAMYWYRQDPGQGLRLIYYSQIVNDFQKGDIAEGYSVSREKKESFPLTVTSAQKNPTAFYLCASSIRGVGELFFGEGSRLTVL.

The chain combines TRBV15 with TRBJ2-7, with D maybe TRBD1 (6 bases). Trimming left V 0 bases short and J 0 bases short, with 24 bases between. Germline CDR1 and CDR2: LNHNV and YYDKDF (reference sequence). This CDR3 is 20 amino acids long. The CDR3 bases are TGTGCCACCAGCAGAGACCACGGGGACAAGATGCGTCCATACTCCTACGAGCAGTACTTC. Translation gives CATSRDHGDKMRPYSYEQYF.

The V call is TRBV6-6, the J call TRBJ2-7, with D hard to call. CDR1 is MNHNY and CDR2 is SVGAGI in the germline V gene (reference sequence). Trimming removed 5 bases from V and 1 base from J, with 15 bases in between. The CDR3 totals 15 residues. CDR3 nucleotides: TGTGCCAGCAGTCAACCCCTAGGTGGTTCCTACGAGCAGTACTTC. Its protein is CASSQPLGGSYEQYF.

The chain couples TRBV7-9 to TRBJ1-1, with unresolved D. Germline assignment: CDR1 SEHNR and CDR2 FQNEAQ (reference sequence). The CDR3 consists of 13 residues. The germline V and J ends were trimmed by 5 bases and 1 base, with 8 bases remaining between them. The CDR3 loop reads CASSPKGNTEAFF. CDR3 in DNA: TGTGCCAGCAGCCCGAAGGGGAACACTGAAGCTTTCTTT.

The chain carries TRBV5-1 and TRBJ1-3, with D uncertain. CDR1 and CDR2 (germline): SGHRS, YFSETQ. This CDR3 contains 14 residues. V lost 4 bases, J lost 5 bases, and 13 bases lay in between. CDR3 loop: CASSPGGSRNTIYF. CDR3 DNA: TGCGCCAGCAGCCCTGGTGGCAGTAGAAACACCATATATTTT.

V and J are TRBV5-1 and TRBJ2-7; TRBD1 matches at 11 bases. The CDR3 consists of 16 residues. J gave up 2 bases and V 3 bases, and 7 bases lay outside the gene matches. CDR1 is SGHRS and CDR2 is YFSETQ in the germline V gene. In DNA form, the CDR3 reads TGCGCCAGCAGCTACTCCCGGGACAGGGGGACCTACGAGCAGTACTTC. Protein: CASSYSRDRGTYEQYF.

The chain has TRBV18 and TRBJ2-7, with 11 bases fitting TRBD1. This CDR3 spans 15 amino acids. The germline V gene has CDR1 KGHSH and CDR2 LQKENI. The V gene end was trimmed by 4 bases and the J gene end by 3 bases; junction bases not matched to a gene: 5. CDR3 nucleotides: TGTGCCAGCTCACATGTGGGGACAGGGGGCTACGAGCAGTACTTC. Its protein product is CASSHVGTGGYEQYF.

The chain uses TRBV25-1 and TRBJ1-3; D gene unclear. Germline CDR1 is MGHDK and CDR2 is SYGVNS. CDR3 size: 13 residues. Trimming removed 4 bases at V and 0 bases at J, with 4 bases between. The CDR3 DNA follows: TGTGCCAGCAGTGCACACTCTGGAAACACCATATATTTT. Translated, it gives CASSAHSGNTIYF.

The gene calls are TRBV29-1 and TRBJ1-4, with a weak D call TRBD1 (6 bases). V was trimmed by 4 bases and J by 8 bases, leaving 20 bases between them. This CDR3 contains 15 residues. Per germline, CDR1 SQVTM and CDR2 ANQGSEA. The CDR3 DNA is TGCAGCGTTGGCGGCGGGGCGGGACACGGAGAAAAACTGTTTTTT. Translated: CSVGGGAGHGEKLFF. Using reference TRBV29-1 and TRBJ1-4 for the parts outside the CDR3, the full variable domain is SAVISQKPSRDICQRGTSLTIQCQVDSQVTMMFWYRQQPGQSLTLIATANQGSEATYESGFVIDKFPISRPNLTFSTLTVSNMSPEDSSIYLCSVGGGAGHGEKLFFGSGTQLSVL.

Of note for this clone: The identical CDR3 is also encoded by other nucleotide sequences in the sample. The chain couples TRBV5-1 to TRBJ2-3, with D perhaps being TRBD1 or TRBD2 (5 bases each). CDR1 is SGHRS and CDR2 is YFSETQ in the germline V gene. The V end lost 0 bases, the J end lost 0 bases, and 8 bases lay between the germline ends. The CDR3 runs to 15 residues. CDR3 sequence (DNA): TGCGCCAGCAGCTTGGACGGGGCCAGCACAGATACGCAGTATTTT. Its translation: CASSLDGASTDTQYF.

In regard to this clone: This sample includes further DNA sequences coding for the same CDR3. The chain couples TRBV6-5 to TRBJ2-7; 8 nucleotides match TRBD1. The J segment lost 2 bases and the V segment lost 5 bases, leaving 5 bases of the junction unmatched. The germline V gene has CDR1 MNHEY and CDR2 SVGAGI. This CDR3 region has 14 residues. The CDR3 DNA reads as TGTGCCAGCAGTCTAGGGACAGGAGCCTACGAGCAGTACTTC. Encoded protein: CASSLGTGAYEQYF.

J is TRBJ1-5 and V is TRBV19; 7 nucleotides match TRBD1. In germline, CDR1 is LNHDA, CDR2 SQIVND (reference sequence). The CDR3 consists of 15 residues. With V trimmed by 3 bases and J by 4 bases, 6 bases remained unmatched. The CDR3 nucleotides read TGTGCCAGTAGTATTCGAGGGACAGAAAATCAGCCCCAGCATTTT. Protein: CASSIRGTENQPQHF. Full variable domain (rest looked up from reference TRBV19 and TRBJ1-5): DGGITQSPKYLFRKEGQNVTLSCEQNLNHDAMYWYRQDPGQGLRLIYYSQIVNDFQKGDIAEGYSVSREKKESFPLTVTSAQKNPTAFYLCASSIRGTENQPQHFGDGTRLSIL.

The rearrangement uses TRBV7-2 and TRBJ2-7; either TRBD1 or TRBD2 may supply D (7 bases each). The germline V gene encodes CDR1 SGHTA and CDR2 FQGNSA. Trimming took 8 bases from V and 3 from J, leaving 17 bases between them. CDR3 size: 14 residues. The CDR3 spells CASRVGGGSYEQYF. The CDR3 nucleotides read TGTGCCAGCCGGGTAGGGGGCGGGAGCTACGAGCAGTACTTC. Combining the CDR3 with reference TRBV7-2 and TRBJ2-7 gives the whole variable domain GAGVSQSPSNKVTEKGKDVELRCDPISGHTALYWYRQSLGQGLEFLIYFQGNSAPDKSGLPSDRFSAERTGGSVSTLTIQRTQQEDSAVYLCASRVGGGSYEQYFGPGTRLTVT.